This is a list of T cell receptor beta chains from one sample in a study of CD8 T cells in ankylosing spondylitis. MiXCR was run by TCRdb on the 5' RACE reads, yielding one entry per CDR3 protein. This table has about 460,000 distinct CDR3 sequences, approximately 5% appearing once. The sequencing input was blood, either unsorted or a sorted T cell fraction (not recorded which). These receptors were taken from a male donor with ankylosing spondylitis. CDR3s include the opening cysteine and the closing phenylalanine or tryptophan. The D gene is left open where the match is weak. Some rows mark clone size as missing; the rest say once, few, many or name a class of expanded clone.

D	V	J	size	DNA	CDR3
TRBD1	TRBV12-3/TRBV12-4	TRBJ1-4	many	TGTGCCAGCAGTTCAGACAGGGGCATCCGTGAAAAACTGTTTTTT	CASSSDRGIREKLFF
-	TRBV7-2	TRBJ2-7	many	TGTGCCAGCAGCTTAGTAGGGAGCGGACGACTGGAGCAGTACTTC	CASSLVGSGRLEQYF
-	TRBV4-2	TRBJ2-5	many	TGTGCCAGCAGTCGACAAGCATCCCAAGAGACCCAGTACTTC	CASSRQASQETQYF
-	TRBV9	TRBJ2-3	-	TGTGCCAGCATCAGGGGGCTAGCGGGGGATACGCAGTATTTT	CASIRGLAGDTQYF
-	TRBV15	TRBJ2-3	many	TGTGCCACCCGCTACCTAGACTATCGGGGCACAGATACGCAGTATTTT	CATRYLDYRGTDTQYF
TRBD2	TRBV6-2/TRBV6-3	TRBJ2-7	many	TGTGCCAGCAGTTCCGGGACTAGCGGGCCAGCCCTCTACGAGCAGTACTTC	CASSSGTSGPALYEQYF
TRBD2	TRBV7-2	TRBJ2-7	few	TGTGCCAGCAGCGTTAGCGGGAGGAGCTCGGGGGAGCAGTACTTC	CASSVSGRSSGEQYF
-	TRBV6-1	TRBJ1-2	many	TGTGCCAGCAGTCAGACATTGAACTATGGCTACACCTTC	CASSQTLNYGYTF
-	TRBV4-2	TRBJ1-3	few	TGTGCCAGCAGCCAAGAAATAGGGAGCACCATATATTTT	CASSQEIGSTIYF
-	TRBV20-1	TRBJ1-1	many	TGCAGTGCTTCGGACAGCATGAACACTGAAGCTTTCTTT	CSASDSMNTEAFF
-	TRBV27	TRBJ2-7	many	TGTGCCAGTCAGGAGAACTGGCCCTCCGAGCAGTACTTC	CASQENWPSEQYF
TRBD1	TRBV20-1	TRBJ1-3	many	TGCAGTGCTCCCCGACAGGGGCTTTATTCTGGAAACACCATATATTTT	CSAPRQGLYSGNTIYF
-	TRBV4-1	TRBJ2-1	many	TGCGCGTCAGGGTTTCACAATGAGCAGTTCTTC	CASGFHNEQFF
-	TRBV12-3/TRBV12-4	TRBJ1-1	many	TGTGCCAGCAATACAGGGATGGGGAACACTGAAGCTTTCTTT	CASNTGMGNTEAFF
-	TRBV7-2	TRBJ2-7	many	TGTGCCAGCGCTGCCCTTGGGCAGGGGAGGTCCTACGAGCAGTACTTC	CASAALGQGRSYEQYF
-	TRBV4-3	TRBJ1-6	few	TGCGCCAGCAGCCAGGAGGGGTCTTCACCCCTCCACTTT	CASSQEGSSPLHF
-	TRBV24-1	TRBJ2-2	-	TGTGCCACTGGACACCTGAACACCGGGGAGCTGTTTTTT	CATGHLNTGELFF
TRBD2	TRBV7-9	TRBJ2-3	-	TGTGCCAGCAGCTTCCCTAGCGGGAGTAGCACAGATACGCAGTATTTT	CASSFPSGSSTDTQYF
-	TRBV29-1	TRBJ2-7	many	TGCAGCGTTGATGCACTGGGGGGGCGGTACTTC	CSVDALGGRYF
-	TRBV5-1	TRBJ1-3	many	TGCGCCAGCAGCTTGCTGTCTGGGAGCTCTGGAAACACCATATATTTT	CASSLLSGSSGNTIYF
-	TRBV12-3/TRBV12-4	TRBJ1-6	many	TGTGCCAGCAGTTTAAGGGACGGCAATTCACCCCTCCACTTT	CASSLRDGNSPLHF
TRBD1	TRBV5-1	TRBJ1-4	many	TGCGCCAGCAGCTTACTACAGGGGAGGGAGGAAAAACTGTTTTTT	CASSLLQGREEKLFF
-	TRBV19	TRBJ1-1	few	TGTGCCAGTAGTATAATTGTTGGGGTTGAGCGGAACACTGAAGCTTTCTTT	CASSIIVGVERNTEAFF
-	TRBV6-6	TRBJ2-1	many	TGTGCCAGCAACCTGAACGGGGAGCAGTTCTTC	CASNLNGEQFF
TRBD2	TRBV10-1	TRBJ2-7	many	TGCGCCAGCTCTGAGCGGGAGAAGGTAGACGAGCAGTACTTC	CASSEREKVDEQYF
-	TRBV6-2/TRBV6-3	TRBJ2-2	many	TGTGCCAGCGAACGACCCAGTTTTACCGGGGAGCTGTTTTTT	CASERPSFTGELFF
-	TRBV12-3/TRBV12-4	TRBJ1-2	many	TGTGCCAGCAGTTTTTCGGCAGGAGCCTATGGCTACACCTTC	CASSFSAGAYGYTF
TRBD1	TRBV27	TRBJ2-7	many	TGTGCCAGCAGTTCATGGGACAGGGGTTCCTACGAGCAGTACTTC	CASSSWDRGSYEQYF
-	TRBV6-5	TRBJ1-2	many	TGTGCCAGCAGTTACGGCAGGGTAAACTATGGCTACACCTTC	CASSYGRVNYGYTF
TRBD1	TRBV24-1	TRBJ2-2	many	TGTGCCACCCGACCCTCGACAGGGAGAACCGGGGAGCTGTTTTTT	CATRPSTGRTGELFF
-	TRBV9	TRBJ1-6	many	TGTGCCAGCAGCAAGGGACTTGATAATTCACCCCTCCACTTT	CASSKGLDNSPLHF
-	TRBV5-1	TRBJ2-3	many	TGCGCCAGCAGCCTAGAGACTCTAGATACGCAGTATTTT	CASSLETLDTQYF
-	TRBV3-1	TRBJ1-1	few	TGTGCCAGCAGCCTGTACTCAGACGGGGGGGGGCCTTTCTTT	CASSLYSDGGGPFF